Following are 5 T cell receptor beta chains from one sample sequenced in a study of T cells after yellow fever vaccination. From the 5' RACE reads, TCRdb called clonotypes with MiXCR, one entry per CDR3 protein. The profile shows 150,000 to 200,000 distinct CDR3 sequences, approximately 9.9% of them singletons. The specimen comprised CD8+ T cells sorted from PBMCs, sampled 45 days after the yellow fever booster vaccination. The source of these receptors is a man between 18 and 29 years old who received the YFV17D yellow fever vaccine.

A few counts support this clonotype. The chain joins TRBV19 to TRBJ2-3; D unresolved. Between the trimmed V and J ends, which lost 2 bases and 4 bases, there was a span of 7 bases. This CDR3 is built from 13 residues. Germline-derived CDR1 and CDR2 are LNHDA and SQIVND (reference sequence). CDR3 amino acids: CASSISTADTQYF. Written as DNA, the CDR3 is TGTGCCAGTAGTATATCCACCGCAGATACGCAGTATTTT.

A few counts support this clonotype. The rearrangement joins TRBV10-3 to TRBJ2-7, with a possible D match to TRBD1 (5 bases). CDR1 ENHRY and CDR2 SYGVKD come from the germline V gene. The CDR3 sequence is 14 residues long. The V and J ends lost 4 bases and 2 bases respectively, with 12 bases between them. The CDR3 reads CAISAIPTAYEQYV. For the CDR3, the DNA is TGTGCCATCAGTGCCATCCCGACAGCCTACGAGCAGTACGTC.

This clonotype was seen a handful of times. The chain is built from TRBV4-3 and TRBJ2-3; TRBD2 matches 10 bases. Trimming at V came to 0 bases and at J to 2 bases, leaving 5 bases not matched to a gene. The germline V gene has CDR1 LGHNA and CDR2 YSLEER. This CDR3 region has 17 residues. CDR3 DNA sequence: TGCGCCAGCAGCCAAGAGGCTGGACTAGCGGTCACAGATACGCAGTATTTT. Amino acids: CASSQEAGLAVTDTQYF.

The chain employs TRBV28 and TRBJ1-5; 9 nucleotides line up with TRBD1. J gave up 6 bases and V 5 bases, and 8 bases lay outside the gene matches. From germline, CDR1 is MDHEN and CDR2 SYDVKM. This CDR3 region has 15 residues. The CDR3 bases are TGTGCCAGCAGTCCAAGACAGGGGGGAAGTCAGCCCCAGCATTTT. Its translation: CASSPRQGGSQPQHF.

In this sample, this clonotype turned up a few times. This sequence joins TRBV6-2 or TRBV6-3 and TRBJ2-2; a possible D gene is TRBD1 (7 bases). The CDR3 runs 12 residues. Trimming cost V 10 bases and J 4 bases, with 10 bases left between them. The V gene's germline CDR1 is MNHEY and CDR2 SVGEGT. CDR3 nucleotides: TGTGCCACCCAGGGGGGCACCGGGGAGCTGTTTTTT. Translating it yields CATQGGTGELFF.